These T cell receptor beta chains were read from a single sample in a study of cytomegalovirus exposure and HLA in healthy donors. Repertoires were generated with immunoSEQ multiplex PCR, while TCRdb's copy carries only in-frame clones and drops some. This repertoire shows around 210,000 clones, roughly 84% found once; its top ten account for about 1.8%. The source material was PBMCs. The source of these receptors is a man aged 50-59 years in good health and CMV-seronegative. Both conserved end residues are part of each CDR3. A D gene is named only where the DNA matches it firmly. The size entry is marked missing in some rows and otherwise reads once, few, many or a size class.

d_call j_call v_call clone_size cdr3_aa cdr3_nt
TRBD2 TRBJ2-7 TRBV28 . CASSPPRTSEGRSYF TGTGCCAGCAGTCCCCCCAGGACTAGCGAAGGCCGGTCGTACTTC
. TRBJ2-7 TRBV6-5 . CASKRQVGSYEQYF TGTGCCAGCAAAAGACAGGTGGGGTCCTACGAGCAGTACTTC
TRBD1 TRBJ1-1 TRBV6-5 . CAIRQGARSEAFF TGTGCCATCCGACAGGGGGCGAGGTCTGAAGCTTTCTTT
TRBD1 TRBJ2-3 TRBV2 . CASRGQGAKSDTQYF TGTGCCAGCAGGGGCCAGGGGGCGAAGTCAGATACGCAGTATTTT
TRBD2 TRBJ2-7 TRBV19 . CASSIEAGGSYSYEQYF TGTGCCAGTAGTATAGAAGCGGGAGGCTCCTACTCCTACGAGCAGTACTTC
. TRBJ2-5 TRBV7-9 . CASSLLGLRVETQYF TGTGCCAGCAGCTTATTGGGCCTGAGGGTGGAGACCCAGTACTTC
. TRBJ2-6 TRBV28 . CASRNYRASGANVLTF TGTGCCAGCAGGAACTACAGGGCCTCTGGGGCCAACGTCCTGACTTTC
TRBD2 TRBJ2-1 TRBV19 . CASSPIAGEDEQFF TGTGCCAGTAGTCCCATAGCGGGAGAGGATGAGCAGTTCTTC
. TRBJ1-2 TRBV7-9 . CASSSSGKVGYGYTF TGTGCCAGCAGCTCCTCAGGAAAGGTGGGCTATGGCTACACCTTC
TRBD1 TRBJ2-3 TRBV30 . CAWSVSQGADTQYF TGTGCCTGGAGTGTATCCCAGGGGGCGGATACGCAGTATTTT
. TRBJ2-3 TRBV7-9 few CASSFQGGTQYF TGTGCCAGCAGCTTCCAGGGGGGTACGCAGTATTTT
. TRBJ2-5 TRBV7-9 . CASSFWGDQETQYF TGTGCCAGCAGCTTCTGGGGGGACCAAGAGACCCAGTACTTC
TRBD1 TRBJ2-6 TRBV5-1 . CASSRTGASSGANVLTF TGCGCCAGCAGTCGGACAGGGGCCTCCTCTGGGGCCAACGTCCTGACTTTC
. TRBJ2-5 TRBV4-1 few CASSQDKGGETQYF TGCGCCAGCAGCCAAGACAAGGGGGGGGAGACCCAGTACTTC
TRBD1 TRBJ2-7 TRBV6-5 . CASRDRGSQYYEQYF TGTGCCAGCAGGGACAGGGGATCCCAATATTACGAGCAGTACTTC
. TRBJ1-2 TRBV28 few CASSLPAGINYGYTF TGTGCCAGCAGTTTACCAGCAGGGATAAACTATGGCTACACCTTC
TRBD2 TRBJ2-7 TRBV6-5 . CASSYSTSGMGYEQYF TGTGCCAGCAGTTACTCGACTAGCGGGATGGGCTACGAGCAGTACTTC
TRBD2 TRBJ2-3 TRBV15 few CATSPASGGSDTQYF TGTGCCACCAGCCCAGCTAGCGGGGGATCAGATACGCAGTATTTT
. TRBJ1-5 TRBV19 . CASSIDGGPVQPQHF TGTGCCAGTAGTATAGATGGGGGCCCGGTTCAGCCCCAGCATTTT
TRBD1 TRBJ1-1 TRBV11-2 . CASSLVQGVHTEAFF TGTGCCAGCAGCTTAGTACAGGGGGTGCACACTGAAGCTTTCTTT
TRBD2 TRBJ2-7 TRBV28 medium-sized CASSLLTSGSDYEQYF TGTGCCAGCAGCCTACTGACTAGCGGGAGTGATTACGAGCAGTACTTC
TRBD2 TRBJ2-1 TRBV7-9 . CASSWTRSPNEQFF TGTGCCAGCAGCTGGACTAGATCCCCCAATGAGCAGTTCTTC
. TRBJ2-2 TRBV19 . CASSMQGTGELFF TGTGCCAGTAGTATGCAGGGGACCGGGGAGCTGTTTTTT
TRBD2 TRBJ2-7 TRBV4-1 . CASSQSGTSGSYEQYF TGCGCCAGCAGCCAGTCTGGGACTAGCGGATCCTACGAGCAGTACTTC
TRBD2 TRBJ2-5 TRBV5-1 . CASSAASGRVETQYF TGCGCCAGCTCAGCGGCTAGCGGGAGGGTAGAGACCCAGTACTTC
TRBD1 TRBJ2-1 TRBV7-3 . CASSPTGTGSYNEQFF TGTGCCAGCAGCCCCACCGGGACAGGTTCCTACAATGAGCAGTTCTTC
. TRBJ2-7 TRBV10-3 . CAISESVSPTGSEQYF TGTGCCATCAGTGAGTCAGTTAGTCCTACGGGTTCTGAGCAGTACTTC
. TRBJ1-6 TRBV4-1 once CASSQVAGVNNSPLHF TGCGCCAGCAGCCAAGTTGCAGGCGTTAATAATTCACCCCTCCACTTT
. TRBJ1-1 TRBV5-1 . CASSQFPGRTEAFF TGCGCCAGCAGCCAGTTCCCAGGGAGGACTGAAGCTTTCTTT
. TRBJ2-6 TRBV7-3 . CASSLTGSSSGANVLTF TGTGCCAGCAGCTTAACGGGTAGCAGCTCTGGGGCCAACGTCCTGACTTTC
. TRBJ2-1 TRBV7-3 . CASSLNGHNEQFF TGTGCCAGCAGCTTGAATGGCCACAATGAGCAGTTCTTC
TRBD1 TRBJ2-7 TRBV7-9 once CASSSGQGVSWLEQYF TGTGCCAGCAGCAGCGGACAGGGGGTCTCATGGTTGGAGCAGTACTTC
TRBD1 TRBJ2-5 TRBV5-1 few CASSSQTGGETQYF TGCGCCAGCTCCTCCCAAACAGGGGGGGAGACCCAGTACTTC
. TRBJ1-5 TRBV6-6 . CASSGIQGQPQHF TGTGCCAGCAGCGGGATACAGGGCCAGCCCCAGCATTTT
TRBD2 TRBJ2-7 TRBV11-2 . CASSLMPGLAGAEQYF TGTGCCAGCAGCTTGATGCCGGGACTAGCGGGAGCTGAGCAGTACTTC
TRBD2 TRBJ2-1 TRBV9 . CASRSSGRVENEQFF TGTGCCAGCAGGTCCAGCGGGAGAGTAGAGAATGAGCAGTTCTTC
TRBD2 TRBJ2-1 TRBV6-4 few CASSEAGGNNEQFF TGTGCCAGCAGTGAAGCGGGAGGGAATAATGAGCAGTTCTTC
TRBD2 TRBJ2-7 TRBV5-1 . CASSLTSGSVEQYF TGCGCCAGCAGCTTGACTAGCGGGAGCGTCGAGCAGTACTTC
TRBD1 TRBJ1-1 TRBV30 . CAWSLRQGGTEAFF TGTGCCTGGAGTCTCCGACAGGGCGGCACTGAAGCTTTCTTT
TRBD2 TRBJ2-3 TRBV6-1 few CASSWTSGGTDTQYF TGTGCCAGCAGTTGGACTAGCGGGGGAACAGATACGCAGTATTTT
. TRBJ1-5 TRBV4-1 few CASSQDRNQPQHF TGCGCCAGCAGCCAAGATCGGAATCAGCCCCAGCATTTT
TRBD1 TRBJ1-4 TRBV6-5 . CASSRTGDNEKLFF TGTGCCAGCAGTCGGACAGGGGATAATGAAAAACTGTTTTTT
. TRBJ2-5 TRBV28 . CASTLGRSLKETQYF TGTGCCAGCACCCTTGGGAGGAGCTTGAAAGAGACCCAGTACTTC
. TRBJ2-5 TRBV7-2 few CASSLNKRERETQYF TGTGCCAGCAGCTTAAACAAACGGGAGAGAGAGACCCAGTACTTC
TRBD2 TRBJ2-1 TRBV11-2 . CASSPPSGRNEQFF TGTGCCAGCAGCCCGCCTAGCGGGAGGAATGAGCAGTTCTTC
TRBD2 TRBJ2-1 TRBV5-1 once CASSLLTSGSGNEQFF TGCGCCAGCAGCTTGTTGACTAGCGGGAGCGGTAATGAGCAGTTCTTC
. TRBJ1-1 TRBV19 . CASSIQGTMNTEAFF TGTGCCAGTAGTATACAGGGGACCATGAACACTGAAGCTTTCTTT
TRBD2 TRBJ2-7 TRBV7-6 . CASSLRLAGGDEQYF TGTGCCAGCAGCCTCCGACTAGCGGGAGGGGATGAGCAGTACTTC
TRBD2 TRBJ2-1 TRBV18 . CASSPLAGGRYNEQFF TGTGCCAGCTCACCACTGGCGGGAGGTCGGTACAATGAGCAGTTCTTC
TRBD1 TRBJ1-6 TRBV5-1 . CASTRDRSPPLHF TGCGCCAGCACCCGGGACAGGAGTCCACCCCTCCACTTT
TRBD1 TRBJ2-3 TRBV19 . CASSQTGTSTDTQYF TGTGCCAGTAGCCAGACAGGGACGAGCACAGATACGCAGTATTTT
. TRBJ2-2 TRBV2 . CASSYYVPGELFF TGTGCCAGCAGTTACTATGTACCCGGGGAGCTGTTTTTT
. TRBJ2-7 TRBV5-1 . CASSLSQGPGTYEQYF TGCGCCAGCAGCCTGTCACAGGGCCCAGGGACCTACGAGCAGTACTTC
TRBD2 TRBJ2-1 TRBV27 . CASSPGLAGAIEQFF TGTGCCAGCAGTCCGGGACTAGCGGGAGCAATTGAGCAGTTCTTC
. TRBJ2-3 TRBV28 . CASSFPGVTDTQYF TGTGCCAGCAGTTTTCCCGGGGTGACAGATACGCAGTATTTT
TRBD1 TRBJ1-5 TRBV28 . CASRQGAWQPQHF TGTGCCAGCAGACAGGGGGCATGGCAGCCCCAGCATTTT
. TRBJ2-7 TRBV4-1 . CASSPRTAYEQYF TGCGCCAGCAGCCCTCGGACAGCCTACGAGCAGTACTTC